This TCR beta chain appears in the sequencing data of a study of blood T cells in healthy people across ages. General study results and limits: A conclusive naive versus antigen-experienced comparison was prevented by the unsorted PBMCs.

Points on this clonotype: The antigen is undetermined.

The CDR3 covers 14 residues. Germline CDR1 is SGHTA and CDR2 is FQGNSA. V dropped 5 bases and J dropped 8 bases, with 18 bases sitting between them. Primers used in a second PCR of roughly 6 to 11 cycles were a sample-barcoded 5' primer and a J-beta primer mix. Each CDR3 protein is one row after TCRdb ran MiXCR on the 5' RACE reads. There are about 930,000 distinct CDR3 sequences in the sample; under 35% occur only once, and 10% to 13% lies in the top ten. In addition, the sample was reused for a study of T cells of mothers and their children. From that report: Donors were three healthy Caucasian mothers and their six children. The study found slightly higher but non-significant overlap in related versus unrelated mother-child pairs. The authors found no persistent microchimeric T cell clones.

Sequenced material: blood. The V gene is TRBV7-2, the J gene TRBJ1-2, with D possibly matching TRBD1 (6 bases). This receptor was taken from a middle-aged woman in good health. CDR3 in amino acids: CASSPHPGTQGYTF. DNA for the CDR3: TGTGCCAGCAGCCCTCACCCCGGGACACAAGGCTACACCTTC.